What follows is one T cell receptor beta chain and its context. The use of a sample-barcoded 5' primer and a J-beta primer mix characterized a second PCR of 7 to 11 cycles. The template-switch adaptor was a 5' adaptor with 12 random nucleotides. It tagged each cDNA molecule. TCRdb reanalysed the 5' RACE reads using MiXCR and keeps one entry per CDR3 protein. The table lists about 750,000 distinct CDR3 sequences, approximately 55% of them singletons. The data belong to a study of blood T cells in healthy people across ages. Trimming pared 0 bases from V and 0 bases from J, leaving 6 bases between. Germline lookup yields CDR1 SGDLS and CDR2 YYNGEE. The CDR3 totals 15 residues. Staff drew roughly 10 milliliters of peripheral blood from each donor. No fewer than 7 million PBMCs went into each sample.

This chain connects TRBV9 to TRBJ2-2; D gene uncertain. Sequencing input: blood. The receptor was isolated from an older man in good health. The CDR3 loop reads CASSVDAANTGELFF. CDR3 DNA: TGTGCCAGCAGCGTAGACGCTGCGAACACCGGGGAGCTGTTTTTT.